This T cell receptor beta chain was observed in a study of identical twins. TCRdb re-derived calls from the 5' RACE reads in MiXCR, one entry per CDR3 protein. The sample consists of under 250,000 distinct CDR3 sequences, around 7.6% of them appearing once. The sample holds a few counts of this clonotype. All donors were healthy, and all were Caucasian. J lost 6 bases, V lost 3 bases, and 10 bases had no gene match. This CDR3 contains 15 residues. The V gene's germline CDR1 is WSHSY and CDR2 SAAADI. These sequences were also reported in another study, on yellow fever vaccine responses in identical twins.

The sequence derives from a woman aged 18-30 years in good health. The specimen sequenced was CD8+ T cells sorted from blood. The chain joins TRBV10-2 to TRBJ2-7; 8 bases are shared with TRBD2. CDR3 nucleotides: TGCGCCAGCAGTGATCAAGCGGGAGTGCAACGCGAGCAGTACTTC. Translated, it gives CASSDQAGVQREQYF.